The sequence of this T cell receptor beta chain was determined in a study of graft-versus-host responses after intestinal transplantation. Of note for this clone: The antigen is undetermined.

V lost 1 base, J lost 4 bases, and 13 bases lay in between. CDR3 size: 15 residues. Per the germline V gene, CDR1 is SGHVS and CDR2 is FQNEAQ. Assay: immunoSEQ multiplex PCR; the TCRdb copy retains only in-frame clones and omits some. The table has 100,000 or so clones, 92% seen once; the top ten hold 0.15% to 0.2%. Sequencing used unstimulated CD4+ T cells sorted from spleen or lymph node cells, obtained before intestinal transplant. The clonotype was recovered from a human donor who received an intestinal transplant. V is TRBV7-8 and J is TRBJ1-2; D may be TRBD1 (5 bases). The CDR3 DNA sequence: TGTGCCAGCAGCTTAGAGGCAGGGTTGAGCTATGGCTACACCTTC. Its protein product is CASSLEAGLSYGYTF.